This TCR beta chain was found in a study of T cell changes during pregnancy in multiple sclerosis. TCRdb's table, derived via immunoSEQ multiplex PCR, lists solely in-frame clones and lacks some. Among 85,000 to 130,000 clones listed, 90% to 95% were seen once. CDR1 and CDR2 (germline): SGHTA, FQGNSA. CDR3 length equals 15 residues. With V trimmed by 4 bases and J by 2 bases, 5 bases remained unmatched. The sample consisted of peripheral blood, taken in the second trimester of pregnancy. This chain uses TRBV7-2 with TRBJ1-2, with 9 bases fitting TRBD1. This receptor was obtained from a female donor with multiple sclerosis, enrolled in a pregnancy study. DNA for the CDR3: TGTGCCAGCAGCTCAAGGGACAGGGCCAACTATGGCTACACCTTC. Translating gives CASSSRDRANYGYTF.